The 23 T cell receptor beta chains in this list originate from one sample, sequenced in a study of cytomegalovirus exposure and HLA in healthy donors. Method: immunoSEQ multiplex PCR; TCRdb's copy keeps in-frame clones and lacks some. The repertoire consists of tens of thousands of clones, with 94% occurring once and the leading ten covering 1.5% to 2%. Sequencing used PBMCs. The receptor source for this set is a woman under 30 in good health and CMV-seropositive.

The chain combines TRBV5-5 with TRBJ2-7; D could derive from TRBD1 or TRBD2 (5 bases each). Germline loops: CDR1 SGHKS, CDR2 YYEKEE (reference sequence). This CDR3 comprises 15 residues. With 4 bases removed from V and 4 bases from J, the gap between germline ends came to 18 bases. The CDR3 is CASSLEDRGGYEQYF. CDR3 coding DNA: TGTGCCAGCAGCCTGGAGGATAGGGGTGGATACGAGCAGTACTTC.

The genes are TRBV7-2 and TRBJ2-3; D is unclear. The V gene's germline CDR1 is SGHTA and CDR2 FQGNSA. V was clipped by 1 base and J by 3 bases, with 11 bases between them. CDR3 size: 15 residues. CDR3 amino acids: CASSLGLVVTDTQYF. The CDR3 DNA follows: TGTGCCAGCAGCTTAGGGCTAGTCGTAACAGATACGCAGTATTTT.

The V and J genes are TRBV6-1 and TRBJ2-1; 10 nucleotides align to TRBD1. V lost 5 bases to trimming and J lost 3 bases; unmatched junction nucleotides: 4. Per the germline V gene, CDR1 is MNHNS and CDR2 is SASEGT. The CDR3 runs 15 residues. The CDR3 reads CASSLDRGSYNEQFF. The DNA for the CDR3 is TGTGCCAGCAGTTTGGACAGGGGGAGCTACAATGAGCAGTTCTTC.

Written as DNA, the CDR3 is TGTGCCAGCAGTTGGGGGGGCGAAAATCAGCCCCAGCATTTT. Protein sequence: CASSWGGENQPQHF. The chain uses TRBV27 and TRBJ1-5; possible D gene TRBD1, 6 bases. This CDR3 is built from 14 residues. The germline V gene encodes CDR1 MNHEY and CDR2 SMNVEV (reference sequence). V lost 4 bases and J 4 bases, leaving 11 bases between the germline ends.

This rearrangement joins TRBV18 to TRBJ2-1, with D possibly matching TRBD1 (5 bases). Trimming cost V 2 bases and J 0 bases, with 8 bases left between them. The CDR3 loop spans 15 amino acids. Germline values: CDR1 KGHSH, CDR2 LQKENI. CDR3 residues: CASSPSTDSYNEQFF. For the CDR3, the DNA is TGTGCCAGCTCACCATCGACAGACTCCTACAATGAGCAGTTCTTC.

This chain joins TRBV18 and TRBJ2-7; no definite D call. Trimming removed 3 bases at V and 0 bases at J, with 9 bases between. The CDR3 totals 14 residues. CDR1 and CDR2 from the germline V gene are KGHSH and LQKENI. CDR3 sequence: CASSPKKSSYEQYF. The CDR3, as DNA: TGTGCCAGCTCACCGAAGAAGAGCTCCTACGAGCAGTACTTC. Full variable domain (outside the CDR3, taken from reference TRBV18 and TRBJ2-7): NAGVMQNPRHLVRRRGQEARLRCSPMKGHSHVYWYRQLPEEGLKFMVYLQKENIIDESGMPKERFSAEFPKEGPSILRIQQVVRGDSAAYFCASSPKKSSYEQYFGPGTRLTVT.

As DNA, the CDR3 is TGTGCCAGCAGAAACAGGGAATACACTGAAGCTTTCTTT. Its protein product is CASRNREYTEAFF. This rearrangement joins TRBV6-5 to TRBJ1-1, with a possible D match to TRBD1 (6 bases). Germline V gives CDR1 MNHEY, CDR2 SVGAGI. Trimming took off 6 bases at V and 3 bases at J, with 11 bases between the two ends. This CDR3 comprises 13 residues.

The DNA of the CDR3 is TGTGCCAGCAGCGTAGATCCCACAGCCACTAATTCACCCCTCCACTTT. It codes for CASSVDPTATNSPLHF. V and J are TRBV9 and TRBJ1-6; D call uncertain. Germline CDR1 is SGDLS and CDR2 is YYNGEE. The CDR3 consists of 16 residues. Deletions cut 0 bases from V and 6 bases from J, with 13 bases between.

The CDR3 DNA reads as TGTGCCTTCGGTCCGGGGGTATGGAGCACTGAAGCTTTCTTT. Its translation is CAFGPGVWSTEAFF. The rearrangement joins TRBV30 to TRBJ1-1; a possible D gene is TRBD1 (5 bases). The germline V gene encodes CDR1 GTSNPN and CDR2 SVGIG (reference sequence). The CDR3 is made up of 14 amino acids. Trimming took off 7 bases at V and 4 bases at J, with 19 bases between the two ends.

The chain links TRBV5-1 to TRBJ1-6; 7 nucleotides align to TRBD1. Germline V gene sequence: CDR1 SGHRS, CDR2 YFSETQ. There are 16 residues in the CDR3. The V gene end was trimmed by 0 bases and the J gene end by 7 bases; junction bases not matched to a gene: 7. This CDR3 is CASSLGGDSRNSPLHF. Written as DNA, the CDR3 is TGCGCCAGCAGCTTGGGAGGGGACAGCAGGAATTCACCCCTCCACTTT.

This rearrangement joins TRBV25-1 to TRBJ2-5; 11 nucleotides match TRBD1. Germline loops: CDR1 MGHDK, CDR2 SYGVNS. The CDR3 loop spans 15 amino acids. V lost 4 bases and J lost 2; bases outside the gene matches: 3. The CDR3 nucleotides are TGTGCCAGCAGTGGGGGGACAGGGGGTCAAGAGACCCAGTACTTC. It encodes CASSGGTGGQETQYF.

V is TRBV27 and J is TRBJ2-1; the match to TRBD2 covers 14 bases. Germline-derived CDR1 and CDR2 are MNHEY and SMNVEV (reference sequence). With V trimmed by 5 bases and J by 9 bases, 12 bases remained unmatched. CDR3 length: 17 amino acids. CDR3 nucleotides: TGTGCCAGCAGTCACCCCCCCGGGACTAGCGGGAGCGTTGAGCAGTTCTTC. Protein sequence: CASSHPPGTSGSVEQFF.

The chain combines TRBV6-1 with TRBJ2-7; D is possibly TRBD2 (6 bases). Trimming removed 6 bases from V and 3 bases from J, with 15 bases in between. Germline CDR1 and CDR2: MNHNS and SASEGT. This CDR3 region has 14 residues. The CDR3 nucleotides are TGTGCCAGCAGCGCCCGGGAGCTAGGCTACGAGCAGTACTTC. Protein: CASSARELGYEQYF.

This chain joins TRBV29-1 and TRBJ2-4; tentatively, D is TRBD1 (6 bases). This CDR3 spans 12 amino acids. The germline CDR1 and CDR2 sequences are SQVTM and ANQGSEA. Trimming left V 7 bases short and J 5 bases short, with 12 bases between. In DNA form, the CDR3 reads TGCAGCGCCCGGGACAACGAAAACATTCAGTACTTC. Translating gives CSARDNENIQYF.

The chain employs TRBV7-9 and TRBJ1-2, with 9 bases that match TRBD1. This CDR3 spans 16 amino acids. The V gene's germline CDR1 is SEHNR and CDR2 FQNEAQ (reference sequence). The junction had 6 bases not matched to a gene; V was cut back by 4 bases and J by 0 bases. The CDR3 region is CASSSPGQGPNYGYTF. CDR3 in DNA: TGTGCCAGCAGCTCTCCCGGACAGGGGCCTAACTATGGCTACACCTTC.

The V and J genes are TRBV9 and TRBJ2-7; 7 bases line up with TRBD1. The CDR3 sequence is 15 residues long. Trimming at V came to 4 bases and at J to 3 bases, leaving 10 bases not matched to a gene. Germline CDR1 is SGDLS and CDR2 is YYNGEE. CDR3 in DNA: TGTGCCAGCAGCTTCGCGGTTGGGACAGACTACGAGCAGTACTTC. Protein sequence: CASSFAVGTDYEQYF.

The chain links TRBV30 to TRBJ2-5; possible D gene TRBD2, 5 bases. V gave up 2 bases and J gave up 4 bases, with 14 bases separating them. The CDR3 covers 14 residues. Per germline, CDR1 GTSNPN and CDR2 SVGIG (reference sequence). The CDR3 nucleotides are TGTGCCTGGAGTACCATCGAGCGGCCAGAGACCCAGTACTTC. Residues: CAWSTIERPETQYF.

The chain uses TRBV30 and TRBJ2-1, with D perhaps TRBD1 (6 bases). The germline CDR1 and CDR2 sequences are GTSNPN and SVGIG (reference sequence). Trimming pared 2 bases from V and 7 bases from J, leaving 30 bases between. This CDR3 spans 19 amino acids. CDR3 region: CAWSRLWGRGGPTENEQFF. DNA for the CDR3: TGTGCCTGGAGTCGTCTGTGGGGGCGAGGGGGTCCCACGGAAAATGAGCAGTTCTTC.

The rearrangement uses TRBV27 and TRBJ2-2, with TRBD1 matching 8 bases. This CDR3 is 15 amino acids long. The V gene end was trimmed by 3 bases and the J gene end by 8 bases; junction bases not matched to a gene: 8. Germline CDR1 reads MNHEY; CDR2 reads SMNVEV (reference sequence). The CDR3 DNA follows: TGTGCCAGCAGTTTGTTGGACAGGGCAGCTGGGGAGCTGTTTTTT. This gives the protein CASSLLDRAAGELFF.

V and J are TRBV27 and TRBJ2-7; 7 bases agree with TRBD1. This CDR3 spans 14 amino acids. Germline CDR1 MNHEY, CDR2 SMNVEV (reference sequence). The J segment lost 5 bases and the V segment lost 2 bases, leaving 6 bases of the junction unmatched. In nucleotides, the CDR3 is TGTGCCAGCAGTTTACGACAGGGCTGGAACGAGCAGTACTTC. Translating gives CASSLRQGWNEQYF.

CDR3 protein: CASSVGTGGRSKDTQYF. DNA of the CDR3: TGTGCCAGCAGCGTCGGGACAGGAGGAAGGAGTAAAGATACGCAGTATTTT. V usage is TRBV7-3 and J usage is TRBJ2-3; 8 bases are shared with TRBD1. Germline lookup yields CDR1 SGHTA and CDR2 FQGTGA. After removal of 5 bases from V and 5 bases from J, the junction contained 15 bases not matched to a gene. This CDR3 has 17 amino acids.

V and J are TRBV30 and TRBJ2-2; 9 nucleotides line up with TRBD2. This CDR3 has 14 residues. V shed 4 bases and J 2 bases; nucleotides not matched to a gene: 2. The germline gives CDR1 GTSNPN, CDR2 SVGIG (reference sequence). DNA of the CDR3: TGTGCCTGGACTAGCGGGGCCAACACCGGGGAGCTGTTTTTT. Its protein is CAWTSGANTGELFF. Filled out from reference TRBV30 and TRBJ2-2, the complete variable domain reads SQTIHQWPATLVQPVGSPLSLECTVEGTSNPNLYWYRQAAGRGLQLLFYSVGIGQISSEVPQNLSASRPQDRQFILSSKKLLLSDSGFYLCAWTSGANTGELFFGEGSRLTVL.

The J gene is TRBJ1-5, the V gene TRBV7-2; a possible D gene is TRBD1 (6 bases). From germline, CDR1 is SGHTA and CDR2 FQGNSA. The CDR3 spans 16 residues. The V and J ends lost 0 bases and 2 bases respectively, with 11 bases between them. CDR3 coding DNA: TGTGCCAGCAGCTTAGCCGCGGGGGGCGGCAATCAGCCCCAGCATTTT. Amino acids: CASSLAAGGGNQPQHF.